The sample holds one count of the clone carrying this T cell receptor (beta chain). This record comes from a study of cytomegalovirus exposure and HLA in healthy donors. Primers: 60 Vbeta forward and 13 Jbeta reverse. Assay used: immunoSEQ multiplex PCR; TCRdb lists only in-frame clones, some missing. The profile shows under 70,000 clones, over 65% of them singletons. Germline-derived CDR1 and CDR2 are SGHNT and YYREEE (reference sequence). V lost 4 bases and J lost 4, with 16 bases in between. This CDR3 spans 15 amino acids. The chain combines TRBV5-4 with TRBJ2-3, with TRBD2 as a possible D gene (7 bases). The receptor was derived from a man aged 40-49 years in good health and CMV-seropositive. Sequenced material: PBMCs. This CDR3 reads CASSPGGLRPDTQYF. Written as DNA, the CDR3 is TGTGCCAGCAGCCCCGGGGGGCTCAGACCAGATACGCAGTATTTT. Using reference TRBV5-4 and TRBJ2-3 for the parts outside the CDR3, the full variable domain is ETGVTQSPTHLIKTRGQQVTLRCSSQSGHNTVSWYQQALGQGPQFIFQYYREEENGRGNFPPRFSGLQFPNYSSELNVNALELDDSALYLCASSPGGLRPDTQYFGPGTRLTVL.